The source of this T cell receptor (beta chain) is a study of T cell repertoires in cytomegalovirus infection. CDR3 length: 18 residues. The ends lost 5 bases at V and 4 bases at J; junction bases unmatched: 13. Germline V gene sequence: CDR1 SGHVS, CDR2 FNYEAQ. Each CDR3 protein gets one entry after TCRdb re-called the reads with MiXCR. The top ten clones hold about 24% of a sample with approximately 550,000 distinct CDR3 sequences, more than 15% of them seen once. There are many counts of this clonotype. Its target is not known. The study's findings and limits: HLA-C-restricted CMV clonotypes gave the most frequent clonotype in two of eight donors.

This clonotype was sampled from a human donor in good health (CMV status not recorded). Some clones in this sample may be carry-over from other donors' samples. This rearrangement joins TRBV7-6 to TRBJ2-2; 10 nucleotides match TRBD1. Sequenced: CD8+ T cells from PBMCs. CDR3 in DNA: TGTGCCAGCAGCCACCCCCCGGTCCGGGACAGGGGCACCGGGGAGCTGTTTTTT. Its translation is CASSHPPVRDRGTGELFF.